The 9 T cell receptor beta chains below were found in one sample sequenced in a study of blood T cell repertoires in COVID-19. Sequencing was performed with immunoSEQ multiplex PCR; in TCRdb, only in-frame clones are kept and a portion is missing. The sample has around 60,000 clones; about 83% are singletons. The sequencing sample was made of peripheral blood. The receptors come from a woman older than 75 with acute or convalescent COVID-19.

J is TRBJ1-5 and V is TRBV13; possibly TRBD1 for D (5 bases). Trimming removed 8 bases at V and 7 bases at J, with 12 bases between. Germline CDR1 and CDR2: PRHDT and FYEKMQ (reference sequence). There are 12 residues in the CDR3. This chain's CDR3 is CASFREGQPQHF. CDR3 bases: TGTGCCAGCTTCCGGGAGGGGCAGCCCCAGCATTTT.

The chain couples TRBV28 to TRBJ2-5, with D perhaps matching TRBD1 (6 bases). The CDR3 has 16 amino acids. V lost 5 bases and J 0 bases, leaving 16 bases between the germline ends. Germline CDR1 and CDR2: MDHEN and SYDVKM. CDR3 nucleotide sequence: TGTGCCAGCAGTAACAAGGACAGCCCGTACCAAGAGACCCAGTACTTC. The encoded protein is CASSNKDSPYQETQYF.

The genes are TRBV5-1 and TRBJ2-5; D is unresolved. The CDR3 is made up of 14 amino acids. CDR1 is SGHRS, CDR2 YFSETQ, per germline. Trimming removed 0 bases from V and 1 base from J, with 7 bases in between. The CDR3 protein is CASSLGGTQETQYF. The CDR3 nucleotides read TGCGCCAGCAGCTTGGGAGGTACCCAAGAGACCCAGTACTTC.

The chain combines TRBV7-9 with TRBJ1-4; tentatively, D is TRBD1 (5 bases). CDR1 SEHNR and CDR2 FQNEAQ come from the germline V gene (reference sequence). The CDR3 is 13 amino acids. V was clipped by 7 bases and J by 7 bases, with 13 bases between them. CDR3 protein: CASKEGRAEKLFF. CDR3 coding DNA: TGTGCCAGCAAAGAGGGGAGGGCTGAAAAACTGTTTTTT.

The chain is built from TRBV5-1 and TRBJ2-5; D remains ambiguous. This CDR3 region has 14 residues. V lost 2 bases and J 2 bases, leaving 10 bases between the germline ends. The germline gives CDR1 SGHRS, CDR2 YFSETQ. The CDR3 region is CASSFSTGQETQYF. CDR3 DNA sequence: TGCGCCAGCAGCTTTTCAACGGGTCAAGAGACCCAGTACTTC.

This clone was observed a handful of times. The chain recombines TRBV6-6 with TRBJ2-2; 8 bases are shared with TRBD1. Germline V gene sequence: CDR1 MNHNY, CDR2 SVGAGI (reference sequence). This CDR3 is 14 amino acids long. The ends lost 7 bases at V and 7 bases at J; junction bases unmatched: 8. This chain's CDR3 is CASNTQGADGELFF. As DNA, the CDR3 is TGTGCCAGCAACACCCAGGGGGCCGACGGGGAGCTGTTTTTT.

V and J are TRBV27 and TRBJ2-7, with a possible D match to TRBD2 (5 bases). This CDR3 spans 13 amino acids. V lost 2 bases, J lost 3 bases, and 8 bases lay in between. CDR1 and CDR2 (germline): MNHEY, SMNVEV (reference sequence). CDR3 protein: CASSLTGFYEQYF. CDR3 bases: TGTGCCAGCAGTTTAACGGGGTTCTACGAGCAGTACTTC.

The table lists this clone with a count of one. The gene calls are TRBV9 and TRBJ1-3; D unclear. V was pared by 0 bases and J by 0 bases, with 10 bases between. Germline CDR1 is SGDLS and CDR2 is YYNGEE. This CDR3 has 16 amino acids. The CDR3 here is CASSVVGSSSGNTIYF. As DNA, the CDR3 is TGTGCCAGCAGCGTAGTGGGCAGCAGCTCTGGAAACACCATATATTTT.

The rearrangement uses TRBV6-2 or TRBV6-3 and TRBJ2-2, with D possibly matching TRBD2 (7 bases). This CDR3 spans 17 amino acids. Germline V gene sequence: CDR1 MNHEY, CDR2 SVGEGT. Deletions cut 0 bases from V and 6 bases from J, with 17 bases between. CDR3 amino acids: CASSYSRGGGAPGELFF. For the CDR3, the DNA is TGTGCCAGCAGTTACTCGCGTGGAGGGGGGGCCCCCGGGGAGCTGTTTTTT.